The 25 T cell receptor beta chains given below trace back to one sample, sequenced in a study of shared clonotypes between healthy human individuals. In the naive CD8 group, cells lacked CD45RO and were positively selected for CCR7, so terminally differentiated effector memory CD45RA+ cells were left out. Assay: immunoSEQ multiplex PCR; the TCRdb copy retains only in-frame clones and omits some. The table has around 2,000,000 clones, about 95% seen once. Input material: naive CD8+ T cells sorted from blood. Receptors originate from a young man in good health.

The table lists this clone with a count of one. The gene calls are TRBV28 and TRBJ1-5; D uncertain. Germline CDR1 and CDR2: MDHEN and SYDVKM. With 3 bases removed from V and 2 bases from J, the gap between germline ends came to 14 bases. This CDR3 region has 16 residues. The CDR3 nucleotides are TGTGCCAGCAGTTTTGGGGAGTGGAGGGGCAATCAGCCCCAGCATTTT. It codes for CASSFGEWRGNQPQHF.

The V call is TRBV5-1, the J call TRBJ2-1; D may be TRBD1 (6 bases). The germline gives CDR1 SGHRS, CDR2 YFSETQ. The CDR3 contains 12 residues. Trimming took off 0 bases at V and 10 bases at J, with 8 bases between the two ends. CDR3 sequence (DNA): TGCGCCAGCAGCTTGGACAGGGTGGAGCAGTTCTTC. Its protein product is CASSLDRVEQFF.

The rearrangement uses TRBV4-1 and TRBJ1-1; D may be TRBD1 (5 bases). CDR3 size: 15 residues. Trimming took 0 bases from V and 4 from J, leaving 12 bases between them. CDR1 and CDR2 (germline): MGHRA, YSYEKL. CDR3 nucleotides: TGCGCCAGCAGCCAAGAATCGGGGCTGGGCACTGAAGCTTTCTTT. Amino acids: CASSQESGLGTEAFF.

This chain uses TRBV6-5 with TRBJ2-7; D is ambiguous. V was cut by 2 bases and J by 5 bases, with 10 bases left in between. From germline, CDR1 is MNHEY and CDR2 SVGAGI. The CDR3 is made up of 13 amino acids. The CDR3 reads CASSYKWFHEQYF. DNA for the CDR3: TGTGCCAGCAGTTACAAATGGTTTCACGAGCAGTACTTC.

As concerns this clone: Within the sample, other DNA sequences also encode this same CDR3. V usage is TRBV2 and J usage is TRBJ2-7; tentative D call: TRBD2 (6 bases). The germline V and J ends were trimmed by 4 bases and 0 bases, with 7 bases remaining between them. This CDR3 has 13 amino acids. From germline, CDR1 is SNHLY and CDR2 FYNNEI. Written as DNA, the CDR3 is TGTGCCAGCAGTGGGAGGGGCTCCTACGAGCAGTACTTC. Its protein is CASSGRGSYEQYF.

The chain combines TRBV5-1 with TRBJ2-2, with TRBD2 matching over 10 bases. The germline CDR1 and CDR2 sequences are SGHRS and YFSETQ. The CDR3 has 16 residues. V lost 0 bases and J lost 5; bases outside the gene matches: 4. Written as DNA, the CDR3 is TGCGCCAGCAGCTTGGTGGCTAGCGGGGGTACCGGGGAGCTGTTTTTT. Its translation is CASSLVASGGTGELFF.

The chain joins TRBV15 to TRBJ2-7; 7 positions agree with TRBD2. V lost 0 bases and J lost 0; bases outside the gene matches: 5. Germline values: CDR1 LNHNV, CDR2 YYDKDF (reference sequence). The CDR3 runs 16 residues. The CDR3 loop is CATSRDPGGTSYEQYF. In DNA, the CDR3 is TGTGCCACCAGCAGAGATCCGGGGGGAACCTCCTACGAGCAGTACTTC.

The chain uses TRBV9 and TRBJ2-1; 9 nucleotides align to TRBD2. The V gene end was trimmed by 4 bases and the J gene end by 0 bases; junction bases not matched to a gene: 5. CDR1 and CDR2 (germline): SGDLS, YYNGEE. The CDR3 runs to 16 residues. For the CDR3, the DNA is TGTGCCAGCAGCAGACTAGCGGCAGGCTCCTACAATGAGCAGTTCTTC. Translation gives CASSRLAAGSYNEQFF. Based on the CDR3 plus reference TRBV9 and TRBJ2-1, the full variable domain is DSGVTQTPKHLITATGQRVTLRCSPRSGDLSVYWYQQSLDQGLQFLIQYYNGEERAKGNILERFSAQQFPDLHSELNLSSLELGDSALYFCASSRLAAGSYNEQFFGPGTRLTVL.

This chain uses TRBV5-6 with TRBJ1-2, with D perhaps TRBD1 (6 bases). Germline V gene sequence: CDR1 SGHDT, CDR2 YYEEEE. Trimming took 1 base from V and 3 from J, leaving 13 bases between them. This CDR3 comprises 15 residues. Here the CDR3 DNA reads TGTGCCAGCAGCTTGTCCAGGGGCGGGTACTATGGCTACACCTTC. As protein: CASSLSRGGYYGYTF.

About this clone: The sample contains more than one DNA sequence encoding this CDR3. The chain couples TRBV27 to TRBJ2-7; D is possibly TRBD2 (5 bases). The CDR3 is 13 residues long. V lost 6 bases and J 3 bases, leaving 12 bases between the germline ends. Germline values: CDR1 MNHEY, CDR2 SMNVEV (reference sequence). Here the CDR3 reads CASSHAGGYEQYF. In DNA form, the CDR3 reads TGTGCCAGCAGCCATGCGGGCGGCTACGAGCAGTACTTC.

The chain couples TRBV9 to TRBJ2-1; a possible D gene is TRBD2 (5 bases). Germline loops: CDR1 SGDLS, CDR2 YYNGEE. The CDR3 is 15 amino acids. V was shortened by 0 bases and J by 4 bases, with 11 bases between the two germline ends. The CDR3 DNA is TGTGCCAGCAGCGTAGTAGGGTCGGGGTACAATGAGCAGTTCTTC. This translates into CASSVVGSGYNEQFF.

This clone was detected once. The chain links TRBV28 to TRBJ2-1, with 7 bases fitting TRBD1. CDR1 is MDHEN and CDR2 is SYDVKM in the germline V gene. The CDR3 contains 14 residues. The junction had 8 bases not matched to a gene; V was cut back by 6 bases and J by 6 bases. DNA of the CDR3: TGTGCCAGCAGCCCTGACAGGGTGATCAATGAGCAGTTCTTC. This gives the protein CASSPDRVINEQFF.

Regarding this clone: This specimen includes other DNA sequences encoding the same CDR3. The V call is TRBV5-1, the J call TRBJ2-1; D not certain. The germline V gene has CDR1 SGHRS and CDR2 YFSETQ. Trimming removed 0 bases at V and 4 bases at J, with 5 bases between. This CDR3 has 13 residues. The DNA of the CDR3 is TGCGCCAGCAGCTTGGGAGAGTACAATGAGCAGTTCTTC. Encoded protein: CASSLGEYNEQFF. Variable domain in full (rest from reference TRBV5-1 and TRBJ2-1): KAGVTQTPRYLIKTRGQQVTLSCSPISGHRSVSWYQQTPGQGLQFLFEYFSETQRNKGNFPGRFSGRQFSNSRSEMNVSTLELGDSALYLCASSLGEYNEQFFGPGTRLTVL.

The chain joins TRBV4-1 to TRBJ2-7; possible D gene TRBD2, 7 bases. Per germline, CDR1 MGHRA and CDR2 YSYEKL. V shed 0 bases and J shed 2 bases, with 14 bases lying between them. This CDR3 spans 16 amino acids. CDR3 coding DNA: TGCGCCAGCAGCCAAGACCCAAGGGGGGGGGCCTACGAGCAGTACTTC. Amino acids: CASSQDPRGGAYEQYF.

This chain links TRBV4-1 with TRBJ1-6; a possible D gene is TRBD1 (6 bases). This CDR3 spans 17 amino acids. Germline V gene sequence: CDR1 MGHRA, CDR2 YSYEKL. Trimming stripped 1 base from V and 9 bases from J, with 19 bases between. CDR3 sequence (DNA): TGCGCCAGCAGCCAAGTGGGGGTAATAGGGGGTGGTTCACCCCTCCACTTT. Amino acids: CASSQVGVIGGGSPLHF.

This chain uses TRBV7-8 with TRBJ2-7, with 10 nucleotides matching TRBD2. With 0 bases clipped from V and 3 bases from J, the junction kept 8 bases outside the gene matches. This CDR3 has 17 residues. CDR1 and CDR2 from the germline V gene are SGHVS and FQNEAQ. The CDR3 spells CASSLAGLAGVYYEQYF. CDR3 sequence (DNA): TGTGCCAGCAGCTTAGCTGGGCTAGCGGGAGTATACTACGAGCAGTACTTC.

The rearrangement links TRBV29-1 to TRBJ2-3, with TRBD1 as a possible D gene (6 bases). Trimming took 3 bases from V and 3 from J, leaving 16 bases between them. This CDR3 contains 15 residues. Germline V gives CDR1 SQVTM, CDR2 ANQGSEA. DNA for the CDR3: TGCAGCGTTGAGGCGGACACAGGGCTGACAGATACGCAGTATTTT. As protein: CSVEADTGLTDTQYF.

This chain uses TRBV25-1 with TRBJ2-3; TRBD2 agrees at 11 bases. V trimming: 7 bases; J trimming: 6 bases; junction bases outside the gene matches: 6. There are 14 residues in the CDR3. Germline V gene sequence: CDR1 MGHDK, CDR2 SYGVNS. CDR3 coding DNA: TGTGCCAGCACTCTAGCGGGAGGAGGCGATACGCAGTATTTT. Its protein is CASTLAGGGDTQYF.

This clone was picked up a small number of times. The chain couples TRBV19 to TRBJ1-1, with 7 bases lining up with TRBD1. CDR3 length equals 14 residues. The germline CDR1 and CDR2 sequences are LNHDA and SQIVND (reference sequence). The V and J ends lost 4 bases and 3 bases, in that order; junction bases with no gene match: 5. CDR3 loop: CASSTGTAYTEAFF. CDR3 bases: TGTGCCAGTAGTACCGGGACAGCCTACACTGAAGCTTTCTTT.

Remarks on this clone: In the same sample, other DNA sequences code for this CDR3. The J gene is TRBJ2-3, the V gene TRBV30; maybe TRBD2 (6 bases). The CDR3 consists of 14 residues. The germline gives CDR1 GTSNPN, CDR2 SVGIG (reference sequence). Trimming removed 1 base from V and 1 base from J, with 9 bases in between. CDR3 bases: TGTGCCTGGAGTGGGGGGGTTGGCACAGATACGCAGTATTTT. Protein: CAWSGGVGTDTQYF.

This clone appeared a single time. This rearrangement joins TRBV5-6 to TRBJ1-1; D perhaps matches TRBD1 (5 bases). This CDR3 contains 14 residues. The V end was cut by 7 bases, the J end by 0 bases, with 13 bases between. Germline CDR1 and CDR2: SGHDT and YYEEEE. The CDR3 region has the DNA TGTGCCAGCGGTTCGGAGGGGATGAACACTGAAGCTTTCTTT. It encodes CASGSEGMNTEAFF. Variable domain in full (rest from reference TRBV5-6 and TRBJ1-1): DAGVTQSPTHLIKTRGQQVTLRCSPKSGHDTVSWYQQALGQGPQFIFQYYEEEERQRGNFPDRFSGHQFPNYSSELNVNALLLGDSALYLCASGSEGMNTEAFFGQGTRLTVV.

The rearrangement joins TRBV2 to TRBJ2-7, with 9 bases matching TRBD2. The germline V gene has CDR1 SNHLY and CDR2 FYNNEI. Trimming took 6 bases from V and 0 from J; bases not matched to a gene: 6. CDR3 length equals 15 residues. The CDR3 region is CASRTLAGPSYEQYF. CDR3 DNA: TGTGCCAGCAGAACTCTAGCGGGGCCCTCCTACGAGCAGTACTTC.

The chain joins TRBV11-2 to TRBJ2-3; 12 bases align to TRBD2. Germline V gene data show CDR1 as SGHAT and CDR2 as FQNNGV. V shed 0 bases and J 4 bases; nucleotides not matched to a gene: 5. The CDR3 has 17 residues. As DNA, the CDR3 is TGTGCCAGCAGCTTAGACCGTCGACTAGCGGGAGCAGATACGCAGTATTTT. Translating gives CASSLDRRLAGADTQYF.

This rearrangement joins TRBV7-9 to TRBJ2-1; D gene unclear. This CDR3 spans 13 amino acids. V dropped 5 bases and J dropped 8 bases, with 13 bases sitting between them. Germline CDR1 is SEHNR and CDR2 is FQNEAQ (reference sequence). The CDR3 region is CASSLTSADEQFF. The CDR3 DNA sequence: TGTGCCAGCAGCCTGACTTCCGCGGATGAGCAGTTCTTC.

The rearrangement uses TRBV28 and TRBJ1-4; D perhaps matches TRBD1 (6 bases). Germline V CDR1 and CDR2: MDHEN, SYDVKM. The CDR3 loop spans 14 amino acids. Trimming removed 6 bases at V and 6 bases at J, with 14 bases between. The CDR3 nucleotides read TGTGCCAGCAGCTCCGGGGGGGGCTATGAAAAACTGTTTTTT. Its protein is CASSSGGGYEKLFF.